This T cell receptor beta chain was captured by sequencing in a study of blood T cells in healthy people across ages. With 6 bases removed from V and 2 bases from J, the gap between germline ends came to 14 bases. This CDR3 region has 14 residues. Germline assignment: CDR1 MNHEY and CDR2 SMNVEV (reference sequence). It was with a sample-barcoded 5' primer and a J-beta primer mix that a second PCR of about 7 to 12 cycles was run. Each cDNA molecule carried a tag from a template-switch adaptor that contained 12 random nucleotides. TCRdb passed the 5' RACE reads through MiXCR, listing each CDR3 protein once. The sample includes 800,000 or so distinct CDR3 sequences, 25% seen only once; the top ten take approximately 4%. The sample was also reused in another study, on T cells of mothers and their children.

The chain carries TRBV27 and TRBJ2-7, with D possibly matching TRBD2 (6 bases). The sequenced sample consisted of blood. The sequence came from a boy aged 10-17 years in good health. The CDR3 sequence: CASSSGERAYEQYF. The CDR3, as DNA: TGTGCCAGCAGCTCCGGGGAGCGGGCCTACGAGCAGTACTTC.